This TCR beta chain was sequenced in a study of T-cell memory formation after mild COVID-19. The CDR3 sequence is 13 residues long. Trimming shortened V by 0 bases and J by 6 bases, and 9 bases separated the two germline ends. CDR1 and CDR2 (germline): SGHRS, YFSETQ. The table lists this clonotype with a few counts. Using its own MiXCR run on the 5' RACE reads, TCRdb lists one record per CDR3 protein. Of 400,000 or so distinct CDR3 sequences in the sample, 21% are singletons; the top ten hold around 13%. The specimen sequenced was PBMCs or a T cell subset sorted from them (not recorded which). The J gene is TRBJ1-2, the V gene TRBV5-1; no definite D call. This TCR came from an adult woman who had mild COVID-19 (a few samples of this study predate the infection). Cell type and time point are not known. CDR3 coding DNA: TGCGCCAGCAGCTTGGACAGAAATAATGGCTACACCTTC. Translating gives CASSLDRNNGYTF. Variable domain in full (rest from reference TRBV5-1 and TRBJ1-2): KAGVTQTPRYLIKTRGQQVTLSCSPISGHRSVSWYQQTPGQGLQFLFEYFSETQRNKGNFPGRFSGRQFSNSRSEMNVSTLELGDSALYLCASSLDRNNGYTFGSGTRLTVV.